This T cell receptor (beta chain) was retrieved from a study of cytomegalovirus exposure and HLA in healthy donors. For the study at large: Assignment to the Caucasian-associated ancestry cluster applied to approximately 80% of the approximately 390 genotyped donors. Study-level points and caveats: Within an earlier analysis, most TCR beta V segments proved productive either about 90% or about 30% of the time. The study put 150 to 200 TCR beta chains on its list as cytomegalovirus-associated.

Germline V gene sequence: CDR1 SEHNR, CDR2 FQNEAQ (reference sequence). The CDR3 covers 13 residues. The ends were cut back, 5 bases at V and 7 bases at J, with 12 bases in the middle. This clone was seen a few times. Its antigen is as yet unknown. The primer mix had 60 Vbeta and 13 Jbeta primers. Assay: immunoSEQ multiplex PCR; the TCRdb copy retains only in-frame clones and omits some. The repertoire holds roughly 80,000 clones, with about 66% as singletons. The clonotype was recovered from a man between 60 and 75 years old in good health and CMV-seropositive. V and J are TRBV7-9 and TRBJ1-5, with a weak D call TRBD1 (5 bases). Sequenced input: PBMCs. CDR3: CASSLTGDQPQHF. CDR3 nucleotide sequence: TGTGCCAGCAGCCTGACGGGGGACCAGCCCCAGCATTTT.